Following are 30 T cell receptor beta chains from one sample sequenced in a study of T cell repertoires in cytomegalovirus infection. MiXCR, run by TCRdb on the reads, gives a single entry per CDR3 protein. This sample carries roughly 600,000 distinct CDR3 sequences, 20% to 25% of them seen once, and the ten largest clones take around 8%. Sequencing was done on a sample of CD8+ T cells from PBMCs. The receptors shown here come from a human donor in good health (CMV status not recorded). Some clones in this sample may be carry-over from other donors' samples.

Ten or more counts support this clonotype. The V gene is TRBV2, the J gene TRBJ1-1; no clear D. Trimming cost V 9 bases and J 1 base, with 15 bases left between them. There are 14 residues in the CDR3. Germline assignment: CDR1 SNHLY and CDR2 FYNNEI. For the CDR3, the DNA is TGTGCCAGACACGCAAGAGCGAAGAACACTGAAGCTTTCTTT. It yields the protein CARHARAKNTEAFF. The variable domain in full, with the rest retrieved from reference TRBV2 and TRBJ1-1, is EPEVTQTPSHQVTQMGQEVILRCVPISNHLYFYWYRQILGQKVEFLVSFYNNEISEKSEIFDDQFSVERPDGSNFTLKIRSTKLEDSAMYFCARHARAKNTEAFFGQGTRLTVV.

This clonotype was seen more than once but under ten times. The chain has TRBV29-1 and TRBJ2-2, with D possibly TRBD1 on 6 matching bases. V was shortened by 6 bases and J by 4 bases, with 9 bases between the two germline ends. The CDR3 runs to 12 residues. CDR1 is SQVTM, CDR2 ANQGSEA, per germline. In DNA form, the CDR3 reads TGCAGCGTCCTGACAGGCACCGGGGAGCTGTTTTTT. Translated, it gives CSVLTGTGELFF.

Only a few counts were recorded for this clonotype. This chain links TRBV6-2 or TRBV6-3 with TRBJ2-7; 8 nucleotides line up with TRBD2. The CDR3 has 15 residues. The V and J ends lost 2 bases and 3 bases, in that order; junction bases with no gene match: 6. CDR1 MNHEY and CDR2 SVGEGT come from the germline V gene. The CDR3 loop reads CASSYDSGAGYEQYF. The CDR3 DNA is TGTGCCAGCAGTTACGATAGCGGGGCCGGCTACGAGCAGTACTTC.

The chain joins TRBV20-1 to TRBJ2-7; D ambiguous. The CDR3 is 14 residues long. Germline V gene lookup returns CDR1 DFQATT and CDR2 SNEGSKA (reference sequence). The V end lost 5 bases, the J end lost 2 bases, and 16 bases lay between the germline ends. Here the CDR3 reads CSAAISRPAYEQYV. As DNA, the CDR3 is TGCAGTGCTGCCATCTCGCGGCCAGCCTACGAGCAGTACGTC.

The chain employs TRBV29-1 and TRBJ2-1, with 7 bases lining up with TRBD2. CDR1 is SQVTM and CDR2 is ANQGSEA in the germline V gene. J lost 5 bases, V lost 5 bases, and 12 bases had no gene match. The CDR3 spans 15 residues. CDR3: CSVIDERGVDNEQFF. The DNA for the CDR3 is TGCAGCGTTATTGATGAGCGGGGAGTTGACAATGAGCAGTTCTTC.

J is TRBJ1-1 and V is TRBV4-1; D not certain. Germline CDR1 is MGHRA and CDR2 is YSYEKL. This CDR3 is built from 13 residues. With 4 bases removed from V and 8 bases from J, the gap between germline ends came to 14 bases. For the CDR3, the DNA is TGCGCCAGCAGCCCAAATGTAGTGTCAGAAGCTTTCTTT. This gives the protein CASSPNVVSEAFF.

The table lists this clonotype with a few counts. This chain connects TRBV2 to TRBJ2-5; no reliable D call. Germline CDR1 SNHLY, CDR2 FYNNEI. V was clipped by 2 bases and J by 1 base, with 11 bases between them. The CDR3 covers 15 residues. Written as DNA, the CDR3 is TGTGCCAGCAGTGAAACCCCGGACCCCCAAGAGACCCAGTACTTC. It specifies CASSETPDPQETQYF.

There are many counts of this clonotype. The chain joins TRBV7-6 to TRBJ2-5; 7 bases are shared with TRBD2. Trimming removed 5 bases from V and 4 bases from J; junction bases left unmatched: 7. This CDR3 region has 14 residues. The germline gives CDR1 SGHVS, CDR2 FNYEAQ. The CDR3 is CASSSGGGRETQYF. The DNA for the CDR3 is TGTGCCAGCAGCAGTGGGGGGGGAAGAGAGACCCAGTACTTC.

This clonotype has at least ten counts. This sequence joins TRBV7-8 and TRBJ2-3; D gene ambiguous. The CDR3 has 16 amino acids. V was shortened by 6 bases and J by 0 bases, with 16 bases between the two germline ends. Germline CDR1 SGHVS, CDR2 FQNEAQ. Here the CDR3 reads CASSWFGEKSTDTQYF. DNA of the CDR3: TGTGCCAGCAGTTGGTTTGGAGAGAAGAGCACAGATACGCAGTATTTT.

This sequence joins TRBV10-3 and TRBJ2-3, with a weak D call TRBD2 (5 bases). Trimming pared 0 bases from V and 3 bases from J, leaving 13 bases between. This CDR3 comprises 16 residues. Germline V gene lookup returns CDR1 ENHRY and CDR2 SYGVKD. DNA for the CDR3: TGTGCCATCAGTGAGTCAGAGGGAGAGCAAACAGATACGCAGTATTTT. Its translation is CAISESEGEQTDTQYF.

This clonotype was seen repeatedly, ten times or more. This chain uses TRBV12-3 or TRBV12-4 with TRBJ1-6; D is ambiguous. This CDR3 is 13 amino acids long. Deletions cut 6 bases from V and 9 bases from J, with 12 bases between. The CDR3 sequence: CASSSGRISPLHF. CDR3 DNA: TGTGCCAGCAGCTCAGGACGGATTTCACCCCTCCACTTT.

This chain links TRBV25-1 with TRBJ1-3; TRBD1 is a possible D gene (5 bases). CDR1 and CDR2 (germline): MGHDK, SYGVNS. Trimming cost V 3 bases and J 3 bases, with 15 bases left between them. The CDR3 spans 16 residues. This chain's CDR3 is CASSDPTAAGGNTIYF. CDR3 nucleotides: TGTGCCAGCAGTGATCCGACAGCCGCGGGTGGAAACACCATATATTTT. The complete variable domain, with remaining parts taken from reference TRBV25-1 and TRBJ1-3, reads EADIYQTPRYLVIGTGKKITLECSQTMGHDKMYWYQQDPGMELHLIHYSYGVNSTEKGDLSSESTVSRIRTEHFPLTLESARPSHTSQYLCASSDPTAAGGNTIYFGEGSWLTVV.

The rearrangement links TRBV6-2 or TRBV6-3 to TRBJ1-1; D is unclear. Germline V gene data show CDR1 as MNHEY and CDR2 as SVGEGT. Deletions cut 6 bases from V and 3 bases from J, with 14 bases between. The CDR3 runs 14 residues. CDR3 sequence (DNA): TGTGCCAGCAGATACACCGGATCCTACACTGAAGCTTTCTTT. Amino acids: CASRYTGSYTEAFF.

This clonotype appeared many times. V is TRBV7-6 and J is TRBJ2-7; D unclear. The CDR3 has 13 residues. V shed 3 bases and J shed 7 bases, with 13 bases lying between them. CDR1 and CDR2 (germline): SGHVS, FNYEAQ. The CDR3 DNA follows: TGTGCCAGCAGCTTCCCGGCCTCCGATGAGCAGTACGTC. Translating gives CASSFPASDEQYV.

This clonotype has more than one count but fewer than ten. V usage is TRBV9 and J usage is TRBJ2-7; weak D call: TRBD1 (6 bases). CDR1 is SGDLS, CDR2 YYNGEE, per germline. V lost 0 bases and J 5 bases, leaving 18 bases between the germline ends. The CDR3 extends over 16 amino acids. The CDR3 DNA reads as TGTGCCAGCAGCGTAGCAGGACAGTCCTCCCTCCACGAGCAGTACTTC. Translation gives CASSVAGQSSLHEQYF.

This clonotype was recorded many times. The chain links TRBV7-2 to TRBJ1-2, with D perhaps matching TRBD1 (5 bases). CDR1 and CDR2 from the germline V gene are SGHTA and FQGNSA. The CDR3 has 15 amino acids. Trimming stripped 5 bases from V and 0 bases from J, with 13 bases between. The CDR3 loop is CASSEGVTTNYGYTF. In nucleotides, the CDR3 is TGTGCCAGCAGCGAAGGGGTCACAACTAACTATGGCTACACCTTC.

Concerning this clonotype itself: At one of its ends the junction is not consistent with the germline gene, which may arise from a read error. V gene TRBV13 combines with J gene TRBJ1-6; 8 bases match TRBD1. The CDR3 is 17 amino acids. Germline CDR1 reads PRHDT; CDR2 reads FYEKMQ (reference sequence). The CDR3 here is CASSLGLRRTGYSPLQF. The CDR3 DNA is TGTGCCAGCAGCTTAGGCCTTCGAAGGACAGGGTATTCACCCCTCCAATTT.

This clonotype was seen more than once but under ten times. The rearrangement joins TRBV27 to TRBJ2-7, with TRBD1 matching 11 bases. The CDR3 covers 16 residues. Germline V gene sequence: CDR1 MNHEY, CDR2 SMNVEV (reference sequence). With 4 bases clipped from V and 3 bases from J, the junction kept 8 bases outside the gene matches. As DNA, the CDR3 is TGTGCCAGCAGTTCCCCCGGACAGGGGGCCTTCTACGAGCAGTACTTC. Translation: CASSSPGQGAFYEQYF.

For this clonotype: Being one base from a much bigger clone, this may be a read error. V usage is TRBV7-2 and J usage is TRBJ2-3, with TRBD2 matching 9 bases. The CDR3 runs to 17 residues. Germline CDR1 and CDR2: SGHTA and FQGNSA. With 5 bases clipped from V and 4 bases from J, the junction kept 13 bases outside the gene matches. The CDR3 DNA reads TGTGCCAGCAGCCTCATCGGCGGGGGGGCCCCCCCAGATACGCAGTATTTT. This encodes CASSLIGGGAPPDTQYF.

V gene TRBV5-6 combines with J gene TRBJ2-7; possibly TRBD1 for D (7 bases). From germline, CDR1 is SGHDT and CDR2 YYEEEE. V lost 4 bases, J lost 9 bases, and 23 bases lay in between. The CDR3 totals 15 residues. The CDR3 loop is CASSAGNTGVSGQYV. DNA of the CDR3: TGTGCCAGCAGCGCGGGAAACACAGGGGTCTCAGGGCAGTACGTC.

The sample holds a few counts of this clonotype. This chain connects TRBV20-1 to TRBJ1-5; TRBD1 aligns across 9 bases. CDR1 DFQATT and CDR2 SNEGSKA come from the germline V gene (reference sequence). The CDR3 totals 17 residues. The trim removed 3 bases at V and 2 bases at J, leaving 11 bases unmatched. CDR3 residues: CSASGVGQGAGNQPQHF. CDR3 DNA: TGCAGTGCTAGCGGCGTGGGACAGGGCGCGGGCAATCAGCCCCAGCATTTT.

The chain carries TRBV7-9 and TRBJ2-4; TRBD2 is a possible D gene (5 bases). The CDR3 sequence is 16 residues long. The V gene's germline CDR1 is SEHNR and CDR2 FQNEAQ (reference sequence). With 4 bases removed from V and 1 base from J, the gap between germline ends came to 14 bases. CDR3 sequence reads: CASSYGLSLAKNIQYF. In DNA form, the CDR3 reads TGTGCCAGCAGCTACGGACTTTCTCTGGCCAAAAACATTCAGTACTTC.

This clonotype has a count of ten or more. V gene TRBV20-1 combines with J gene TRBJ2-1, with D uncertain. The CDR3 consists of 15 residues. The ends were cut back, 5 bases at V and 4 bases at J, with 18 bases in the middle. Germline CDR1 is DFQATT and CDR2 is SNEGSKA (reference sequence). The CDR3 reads CSAPTGPYFYNEQFF. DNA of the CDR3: TGCAGTGCTCCGACCGGGCCCTACTTTTACAATGAGCAGTTCTTC.

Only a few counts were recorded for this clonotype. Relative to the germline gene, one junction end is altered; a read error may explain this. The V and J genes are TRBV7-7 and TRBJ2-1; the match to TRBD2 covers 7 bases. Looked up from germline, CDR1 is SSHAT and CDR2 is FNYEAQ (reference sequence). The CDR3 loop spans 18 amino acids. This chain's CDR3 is CASSISTLGGGSYNEQFF. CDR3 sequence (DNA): TGTGCTAGCAGCATCAGCACGTTGGGGGGGGGATCCTACAATGAGCAGTTCTTC. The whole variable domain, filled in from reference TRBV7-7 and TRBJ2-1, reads GAGVSQSPRYKVTKRGQDVTLRCDPISSHATLYWYQQALGQGPEFLTYFNYEAQPDKSGLPSDRFSAERPEGSISTLTIQRTEQRDSAMYRCASSISTLGGGSYNEQFFGPGTRLTVL.

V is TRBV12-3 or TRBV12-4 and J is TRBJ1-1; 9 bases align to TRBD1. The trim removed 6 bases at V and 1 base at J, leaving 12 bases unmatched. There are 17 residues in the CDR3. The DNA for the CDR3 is TGTGCCAGCAGCTGGGGACAGGGTGGGGGAGGGAACACTGAAGCTTTCTTT. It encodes CASSWGQGGGGNTEAFF.

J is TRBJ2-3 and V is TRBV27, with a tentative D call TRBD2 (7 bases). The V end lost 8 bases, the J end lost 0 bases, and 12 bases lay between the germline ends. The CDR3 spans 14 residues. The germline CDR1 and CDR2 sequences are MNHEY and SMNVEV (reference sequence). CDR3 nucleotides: TGTGCCAGCCGCCGGGGGGCTAGCACAGATACGCAGTATTTT. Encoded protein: CASRRGASTDTQYF.

This CDR3 is CASTDRGSNQPQHF. For the CDR3, the DNA is TGTGCCAGCACCGACAGGGGAAGCAATCAGCCCCAGCATTTT. The chain uses TRBV6-2 or TRBV6-3 and TRBJ1-5, with 8 bases lining up with TRBD1. The ends lost 7 bases at V and 1 base at J; junction bases unmatched: 3. CDR3 length: 14 amino acids. CDR1 is MNHEY and CDR2 is SVGEGT in the germline V gene.

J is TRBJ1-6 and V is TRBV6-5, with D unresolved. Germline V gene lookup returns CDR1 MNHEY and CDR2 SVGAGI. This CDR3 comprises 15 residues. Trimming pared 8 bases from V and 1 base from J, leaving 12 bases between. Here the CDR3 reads CASHKTSSYNSPLHF. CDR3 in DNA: TGTGCCAGCCACAAAACATCGTCCTATAATTCACCCCTCCACTTT.

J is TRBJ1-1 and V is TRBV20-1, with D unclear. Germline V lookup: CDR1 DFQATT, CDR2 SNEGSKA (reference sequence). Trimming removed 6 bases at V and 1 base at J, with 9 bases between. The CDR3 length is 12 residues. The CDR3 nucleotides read TGCAGTGCCGTCATGTGGAACACTGAAGCTTTCTTT. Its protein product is CSAVMWNTEAFF.

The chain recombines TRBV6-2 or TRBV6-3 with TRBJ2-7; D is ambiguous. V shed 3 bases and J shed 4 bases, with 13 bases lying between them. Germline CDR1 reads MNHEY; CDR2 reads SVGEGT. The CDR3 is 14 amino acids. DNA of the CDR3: TGTGCCAGCAGTTATCGGCAGGCGGTATACGAGCAGTACTTC. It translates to CASSYRQAVYEQYF.